The clone carrying this T cell receptor beta chain was recorded a few times. Antigen: not known. From germline, CDR1 is MNHNS and CDR2 SASEGT. This CDR3 contains 13 residues. V was pared by 6 bases and J by 4 bases, with 6 bases of the junction left unmatched. Unique molecular identifiers featured in how the TCRbeta library was prepared. TCRdb itself ran the PCR reads through MiXCR, one entry per CDR3 protein. Among around 450,000 distinct CDR3 sequences listed, over 40% were seen once. The entry originates in a study of T-cell reconstitution after alpha-beta-depleted transplantation in children. Findings and caveats of the study: Fresh T-cell production supplied most of the T-cell counts and diversity seen one year after transplant. There were some patients whose high TCRbeta diversity at day 60 came from surviving recipient T cells and thymic progenitors. Several hundred expanded graft clones reportedly were the source of alpha-beta T cells about two months after transplant.

V is TRBV6-1 and J is TRBJ2-7; TRBD1 aligns across 7 bases. Sample: PBMCs, taken before TCRalphabeta/CD19-depleted stem cell transplant. The sequence was collected from a girl aged 2 to 9 with aplastic anemia, due to receive a stem cell transplant. This CDR3 is CASSEGQRYEQYF. The DNA of the CDR3 is TGTGCCAGCAGCGAGGGACAGAGATACGAGCAGTACTTC.